This T cell receptor beta chain was sequenced during a study of post-analysis software for immune sequencing data. As for the study in general: The cohort encompassed relapsing-remitting, secondary progressive and progressive-relapsing multiple sclerosis disease courses.

This clonotype was seen only a few times. Its antigen is currently unknown. Study-wide points: Relative to controls, patients with multiple sclerosis showed significantly lower normalized Chao1 diversity. Controls had lower frequencies than patients of about 5 TRBV segments, which included TRBV5-6, TRBV5-1 and TRBV20-1. The F measure placed samples prepared in the same batch into strongly shared clusters.

TCR beta libraries were prepared from cDNA with unique molecular identifiers. The source material, roughly 0.9 to 11 million T cells, gave rise to 400,000 to 550,000 cDNA molecules. TCRdb re-called the PCR reads through MiXCR, storing one row per CDR3 protein. This sample has about 820,000 distinct CDR3 sequences; approximately 53% occur once, and the top ten carry around 4.5%. Per germline, CDR1 SGHRS and CDR2 YFSETQ. Trimming left V 0 bases short and J 0 bases short, with 18 bases between. This CDR3 spans 18 amino acids. This clonotype was obtained from a girl aged 5-17 years with multiple sclerosis. The material sequenced was blood. The rearrangement links TRBV5-1 to TRBJ1-2; a weak D match, TRBD1 (5 bases). The CDR3 here is CASSLAAHPGAANYGYTF. The CDR3 nucleotides read TGCGCCAGCAGCTTGGCGGCGCATCCCGGGGCCGCTAACTATGGCTACACCTTC.